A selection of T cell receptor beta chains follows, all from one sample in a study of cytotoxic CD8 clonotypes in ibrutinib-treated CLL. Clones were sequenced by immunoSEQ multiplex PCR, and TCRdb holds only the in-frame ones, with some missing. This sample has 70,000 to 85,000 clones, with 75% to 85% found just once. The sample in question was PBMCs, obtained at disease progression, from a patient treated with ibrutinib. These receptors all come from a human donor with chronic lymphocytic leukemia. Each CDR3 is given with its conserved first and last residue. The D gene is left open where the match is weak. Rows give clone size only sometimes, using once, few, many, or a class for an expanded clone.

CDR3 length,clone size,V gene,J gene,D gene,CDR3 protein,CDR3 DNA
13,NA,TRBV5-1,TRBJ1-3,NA,CASSLGFGNTIYF,TGCGCCAGCAGCTTGGGGTTTGGAAACACCATATATTTT
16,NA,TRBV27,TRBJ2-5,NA,CASSFKVSGRGETQYF,TGTGCCAGCAGTTTTAAGGTTTCGGGCAGGGGTGAGACCCAGTACTTC
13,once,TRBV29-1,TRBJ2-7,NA,CSVRGRAVYEQYF,TGCAGCGTTCGCGGCAGGGCTGTCTACGAGCAGTACTTC
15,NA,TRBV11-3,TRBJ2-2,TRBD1,CASSLGQGNTGELFF,TGTGCCAGCAGCTTAGGACAGGGGAACACCGGGGAGCTGTTTTTT
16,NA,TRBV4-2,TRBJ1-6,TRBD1,CASSQGRDRSNSPLHF,TGTGCCAGCAGCCAGGGACGGGACAGGTCTAATTCACCCCTCCACTTT
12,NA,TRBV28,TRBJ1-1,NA,CASSFPPLFAFF,TGTGCCAGCAGTTTTCCTCCGTTGTTTGCTTTCTTT
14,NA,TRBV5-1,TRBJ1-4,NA,CASSLGRVGEKLFF,TGCGCCAGCAGCTTAGGCAGGGTTGGTGAAAAACTGTTTTTT
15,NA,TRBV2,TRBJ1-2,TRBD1,CASSVDRAPNYGYTF,TGTGCCAGCAGCGTTGACAGGGCCCCTAACTATGGCTACACCTTC
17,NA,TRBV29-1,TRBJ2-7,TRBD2,CSVVGVAGDGIGYEQYF,TGCAGCGTTGTCGGGGTAGCGGGAGATGGCATCGGCTACGAGCAGTACTTC
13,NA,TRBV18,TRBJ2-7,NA,CASSPGSFLEQYF,TGTGCCAGCTCACCGGGTTCTTTCCTAGAGCAGTACTTC
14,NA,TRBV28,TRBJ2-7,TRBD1,CASSLTGGQGEQYF,TGTGCCAGCAGTTTAACGGGTGGACAGGGCGAGCAGTACTTC
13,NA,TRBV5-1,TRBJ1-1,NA,CASSLAGDTEAFF,TGCGCCAGCAGCTTGGCGGGAGACACTGAAGCTTTCTTT
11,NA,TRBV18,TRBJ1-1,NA,CASPHMAEAFF,TGTGCCAGCCCTCACATGGCTGAAGCTTTCTTT
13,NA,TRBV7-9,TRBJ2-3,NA,CASSLGATDTQYF,TGTGCCAGCAGCTTAGGGGCAACAGATACGCAGTATTTT
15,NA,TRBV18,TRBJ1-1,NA,CASSPSIQDRKGAFF,TGTGCCAGCTCACCATCGATTCAGGACCGGAAAGGAGCTTTCTTT
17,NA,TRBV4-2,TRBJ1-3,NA,CASSQESGPLSGNTIYF,TGTGCCAGCAGCCAAGAGTCAGGTCCCCTCTCTGGAAACACCATATATTTT
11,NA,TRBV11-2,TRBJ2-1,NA,CASSARGLQFF,TGTGCCAGCAGCGCAAGGGGGTTGCAGTTCTTC
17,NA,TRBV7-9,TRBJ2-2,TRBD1,CASSPGSGQGSTGELFF,TGTGCCAGCAGCCCAGGTTCAGGACAGGGTTCCACCGGGGAGCTGTTTTTT
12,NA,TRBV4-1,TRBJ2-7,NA,CASSLAAYEQYF,TGTGCCAGCAGCTTGGCAGCATACGAGCAGTACTTC
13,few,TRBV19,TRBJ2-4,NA,CASSPPPGDIQYF,TGTGCCAGTAGTCCGCCGCCCGGGGACATTCAGTACTTC
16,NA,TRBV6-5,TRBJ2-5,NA,CASSYGSAGWQETQYF,TGTGCCAGCAGTTATGGATCCGCGGGGTGGCAAGAGACCCAGTACTTC
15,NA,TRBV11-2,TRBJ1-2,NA,CASSLVFGGYYGYTF,TGTGCCAGCAGCTTAGTTTTCGGCGGATACTATGGCTACACCTTC
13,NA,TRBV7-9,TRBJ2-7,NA,CASSPIWSYEQYF,TGTGCCAGCAGCCCCATCTGGTCCTACGAGCAGTACTTC
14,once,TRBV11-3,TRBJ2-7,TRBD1,CASSYRDRDHEQYF,TGTGCCAGCAGTTATCGGGACAGGGACCACGAGCAGTACTTC
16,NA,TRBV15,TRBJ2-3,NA,CATSREQGVRTDTQYF,TGTGCCACCAGCAGGGAACAGGGTGTGAGAACAGATACGCAGTATTTT
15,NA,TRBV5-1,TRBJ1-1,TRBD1,CASSSRTGTNTEAFF,TGCGCCAGCAGCTCGAGGACAGGGACGAACACTGAAGCTTTCTTT
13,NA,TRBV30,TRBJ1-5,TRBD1,CAWTTGGRQPQHF,TGTGCCTGGACCACAGGGGGCCGGCAGCCCCAGCATTTT
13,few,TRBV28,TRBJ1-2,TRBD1,CASSKDRAHGYTF,TGTGCCAGCAGTAAGGACAGGGCCCATGGCTACACCTTC
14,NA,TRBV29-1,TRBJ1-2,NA,CSVERHQANYGYTF,TGCAGCGTTGAACGCCATCAAGCTAACTATGGCTACACCTTC
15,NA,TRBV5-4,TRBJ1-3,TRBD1,CASSWTGSAGNTIYF,TGTGCCAGCAGCTGGACAGGGTCCGCTGGAAACACCATATATTTT
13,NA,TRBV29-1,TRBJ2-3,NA,CSVAPKLTDTQYF,TGCAGCGTTGCCCCCAAACTCACAGATACGCAGTATTTT
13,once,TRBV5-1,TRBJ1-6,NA,CASKEEENSPLHF,TGCGCCAGCAAGGAGGAGGAGAATTCACCCCTCCACTTT
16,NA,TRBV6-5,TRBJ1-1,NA,CASSYHPYPGQVVAFF,TGTGCCAGCAGTTACCACCCCTATCCGGGTCAGGTAGTAGCTTTCTTT
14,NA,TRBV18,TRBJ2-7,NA,CASSPPDMIYEQYF,TGTGCCAGCTCACCACCGGATATGATCTACGAGCAGTACTTC
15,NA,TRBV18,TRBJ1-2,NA,CASSPWGASNYGYTF,TGTGCCAGCTCACCGTGGGGGGCTTCAAACTATGGCTACACCTTC
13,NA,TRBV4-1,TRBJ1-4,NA,CASSHGTLEKLFF,TGCGCCAGCAGCCATGGGACGCTCGAAAAACTGTTTTTT
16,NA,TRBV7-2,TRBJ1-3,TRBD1,CASSPRQGGSGNTIYF,TGTGCCAGCAGCCCGCGACAGGGTGGCTCTGGAAACACCATATATTTT
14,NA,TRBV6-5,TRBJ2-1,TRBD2,CASSRGDLVDEQFF,TGTGCCAGCAGTCGGGGGGATCTAGTTGATGAGCAGTTCTTC
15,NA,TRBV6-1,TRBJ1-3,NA,CASSGIRVSGNTIYF,TGTGCCAGCAGTGGAATCCGAGTATCTGGAAACACCATATATTTT
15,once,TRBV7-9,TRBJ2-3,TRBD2,CASSPRLAAMDTQYF,TGTGCCAGCAGCCCCAGACTAGCGGCGATGGATACGCAGTATTTT
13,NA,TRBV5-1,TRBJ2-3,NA,CASSTTHTDTQYF,TGCGCCAGCAGCACCACCCACACAGATACGCAGTATTTT
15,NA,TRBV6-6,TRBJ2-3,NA,CASRPGLQSTDTQYF,TGTGCCAGCAGACCCGGACTACAGAGCACAGATACGCAGTATTTT
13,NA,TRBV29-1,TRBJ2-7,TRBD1,CSVRDRQSYEQYF,TGCAGCGTTCGGGACAGGCAATCCTACGAGCAGTACTTC